This T cell receptor beta chain was retrieved from a study of T cells after posttransplantation cyclophosphamide. Findings and limits, study-wide: Tissue-infiltrating T cells from skin or gut overlapped little with blood T cells.

Assay used: immunoSEQ multiplex PCR; TCRdb lists only in-frame clones, some missing. Here the sample spans about 66,000 clones, 85% to 95% being singletons. Notes on this clone: What it binds is unknown.

The receptor was derived from a woman aged 25 to 45 in good health and a related stem cell transplant donor. Sequenced: PBMCs.

In nucleotides, the CDR3 is TGTGCCAGCAGTTACTCGACATCCTACGAGCAGTACTTC. It specifies CASSYSTSYEQYF. This sequence joins TRBV6-6 and TRBJ2-7, with D unclear. V lost 0 bases and J lost 1, with 4 bases in between. Germline V gives CDR1 MNHNY, CDR2 SVGAGI (reference sequence). The CDR3 is 13 amino acids.